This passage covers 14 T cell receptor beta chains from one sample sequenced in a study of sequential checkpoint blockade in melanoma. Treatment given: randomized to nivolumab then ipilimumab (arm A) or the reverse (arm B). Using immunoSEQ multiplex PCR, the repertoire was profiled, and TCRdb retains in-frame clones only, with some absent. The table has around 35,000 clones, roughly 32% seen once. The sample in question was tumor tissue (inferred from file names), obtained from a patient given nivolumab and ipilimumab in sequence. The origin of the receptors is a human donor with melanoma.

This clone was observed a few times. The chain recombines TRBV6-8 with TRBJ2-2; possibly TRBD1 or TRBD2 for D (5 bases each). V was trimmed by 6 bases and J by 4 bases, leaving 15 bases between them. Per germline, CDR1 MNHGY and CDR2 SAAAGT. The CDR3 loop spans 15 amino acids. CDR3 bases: TGTGCCAGCAGAAGCCCGGGACGGATCACCGGGGAGCTGTTTTTT. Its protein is CASRSPGRITGELFF.

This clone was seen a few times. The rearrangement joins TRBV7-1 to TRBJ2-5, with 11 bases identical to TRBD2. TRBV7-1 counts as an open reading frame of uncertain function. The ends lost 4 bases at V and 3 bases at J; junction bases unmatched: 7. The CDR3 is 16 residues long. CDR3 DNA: TGTGCCAGCAGCTTTGGAGTAGCGGGAGGGGAAGAGACCCAGTACTTC. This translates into CASSFGVAGGEETQYF.

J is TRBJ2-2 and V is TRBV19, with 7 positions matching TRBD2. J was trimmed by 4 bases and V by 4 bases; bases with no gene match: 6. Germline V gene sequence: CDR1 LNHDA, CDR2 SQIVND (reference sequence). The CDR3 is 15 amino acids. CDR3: CASSRASGATGELFF. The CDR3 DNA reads TGTGCCAGTAGTAGGGCTAGCGGTGCCACCGGGGAGCTGTTTTTT.

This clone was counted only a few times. DNA of the CDR3: TGTGCCAGCGGGCCCGGGACTAGCAAAGTCGGGGAGCTGTTTTTT. This sequence encodes CASGPGTSKVGELFF. The gene calls are TRBV6-8 and TRBJ2-2, with TRBD2 matching over 9 bases. V was pared by 8 bases and J by 7 bases, with 11 bases of the junction left unmatched. Germline CDR1 reads MNHGY; CDR2 reads SAAAGT. This CDR3 has 15 amino acids.

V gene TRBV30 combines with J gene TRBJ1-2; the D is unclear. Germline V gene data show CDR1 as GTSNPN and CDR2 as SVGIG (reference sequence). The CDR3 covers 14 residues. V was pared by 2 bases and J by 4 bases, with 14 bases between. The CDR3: CAWSSFWASYGYTF. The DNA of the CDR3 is TGTGCCTGGAGTAGCTTCTGGGCTTCCTATGGCTACACCTTC.

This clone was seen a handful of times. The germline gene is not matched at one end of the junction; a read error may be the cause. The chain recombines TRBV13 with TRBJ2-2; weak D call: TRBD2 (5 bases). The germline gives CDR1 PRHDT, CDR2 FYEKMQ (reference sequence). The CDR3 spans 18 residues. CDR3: CASSVGPWERSLSGELFF. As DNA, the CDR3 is TGTGCCAGCAGCGTAGGCCCGTGGGAGAGGTCCTTATCGGGGGAGCTGTTTTTT.

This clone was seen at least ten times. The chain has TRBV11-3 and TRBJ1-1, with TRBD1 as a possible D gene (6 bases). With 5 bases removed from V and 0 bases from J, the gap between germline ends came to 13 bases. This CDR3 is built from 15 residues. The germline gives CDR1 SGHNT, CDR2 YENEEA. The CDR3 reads CASSIGTSMNTEAFF. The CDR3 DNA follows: TGTGCCAGCAGCATCGGGACATCAATGAACACTGAAGCTTTCTTT.

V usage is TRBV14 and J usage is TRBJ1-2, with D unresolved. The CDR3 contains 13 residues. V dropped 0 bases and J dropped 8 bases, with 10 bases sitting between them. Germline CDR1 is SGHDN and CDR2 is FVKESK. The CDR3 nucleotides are TGTGCCAGCAGCCAAGACAGAGTTTACGGCTACACCTTC. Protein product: CASSQDRVYGYTF.

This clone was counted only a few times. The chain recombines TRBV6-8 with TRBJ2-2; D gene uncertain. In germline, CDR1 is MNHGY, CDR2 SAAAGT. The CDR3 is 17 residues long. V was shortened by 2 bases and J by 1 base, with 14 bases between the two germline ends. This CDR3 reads CASSYRGPELNTGELFF. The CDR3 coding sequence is TGTGCCAGCAGTTACCGAGGACCAGAATTGAACACCGGGGAGCTGTTTTTT.

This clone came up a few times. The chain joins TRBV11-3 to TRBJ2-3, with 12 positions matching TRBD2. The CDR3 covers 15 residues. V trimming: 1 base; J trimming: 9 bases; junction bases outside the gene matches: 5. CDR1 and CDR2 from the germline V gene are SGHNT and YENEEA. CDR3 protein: CASSLGLAGGPTQYF. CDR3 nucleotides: TGTGCCAGCAGCTTAGGCCTAGCGGGGGGGCCCACGCAGTATTTT.

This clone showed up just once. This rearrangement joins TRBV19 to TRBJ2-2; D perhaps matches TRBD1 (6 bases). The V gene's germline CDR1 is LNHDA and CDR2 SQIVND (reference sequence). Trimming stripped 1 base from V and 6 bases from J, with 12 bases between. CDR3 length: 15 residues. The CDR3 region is CASSIGGLGAGELFF. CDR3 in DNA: TGTGCCAGTAGTATAGGGGGGCTCGGGGCCGGGGAGCTGTTTTTT.

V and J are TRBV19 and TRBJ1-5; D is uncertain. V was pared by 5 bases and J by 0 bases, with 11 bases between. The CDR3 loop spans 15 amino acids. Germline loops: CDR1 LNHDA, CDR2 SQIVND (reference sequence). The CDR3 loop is CASSRRTDSNQPQHF. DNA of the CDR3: TGTGCCAGTAGTCGACGAACCGATAGCAATCAGCCCCAGCATTTT.

CDR3 region: CASSTDAGRTEAFF. The CDR3 DNA follows: TGTGCCAGCAGCACAGATGCAGGGAGGACTGAAGCTTTCTTT. The chain has TRBV11-3 and TRBJ1-1, with a possible D match to TRBD1 (5 bases). CDR1 SGHNT and CDR2 YENEEA come from the germline V gene. This CDR3 spans 14 amino acids. V lost 5 bases to trimming and J lost 5 bases, with 15 bases between them. Full variable domain (rest looked up from reference TRBV11-3 and TRBJ1-1): EAGVVQSPRYKIIEKKQPVAFWCNPISGHNTLYWYLQNLGQGPELLIRYENEEAVDDSQLPKDRFSAERLKGVDSTLKIQPAELGDSAVYLCASSTDAGRTEAFFGQGTRLTVV.

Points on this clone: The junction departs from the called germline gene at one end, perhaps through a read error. The CDR3 sequence: CASSERGRDTQYF. The CDR3 DNA sequence: TGTGCTAGCAGTGAGAGGGGGAGAGATACGCAGTATTTT. The chain has TRBV7-1 and TRBJ2-3, with a weak D call TRBD1 (6 bases). TRBV7-1 is treated as an ORF (open reading frame) with a function not yet certain. This CDR3 is built from 13 residues.